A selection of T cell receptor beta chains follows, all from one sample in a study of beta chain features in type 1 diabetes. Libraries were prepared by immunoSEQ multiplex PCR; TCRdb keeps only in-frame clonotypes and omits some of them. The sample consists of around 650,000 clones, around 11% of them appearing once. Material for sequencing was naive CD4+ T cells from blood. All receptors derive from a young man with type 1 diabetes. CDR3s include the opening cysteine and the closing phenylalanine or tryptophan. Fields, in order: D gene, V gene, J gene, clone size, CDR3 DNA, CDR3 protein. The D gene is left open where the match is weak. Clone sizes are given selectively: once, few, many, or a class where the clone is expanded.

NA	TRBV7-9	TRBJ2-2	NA	TGTGCCAGCAGCCACCGGGTTGTTATACTGAACACCGGGGAGCTGTTTTTT	CASSHRVVILNTGELFF
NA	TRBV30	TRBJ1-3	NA	TGTGCCTGGAGTGTATCGGGGTGGAGAAACACCATATATTTT	CAWSVSGWRNTIYF
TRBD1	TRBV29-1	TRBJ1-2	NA	TGCAGCGTTGAAGATGGGGACAGGCCTCCTAACTATGGCTACACCTTC	CSVEDGDRPPNYGYTF
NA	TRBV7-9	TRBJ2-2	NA	TGTGCCAGCAGCCCCTGGGACACCGGGGAGCTGTTTTTT	CASSPWDTGELFF
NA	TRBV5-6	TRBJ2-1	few	TGTGCCAGCAGCTTAACAGACAATGAGCAGTTCTTC	CASSLTDNEQFF
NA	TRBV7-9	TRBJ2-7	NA	TGTGCCAGCAGTTCACAGGACGCCAGGTACTTC	CASSSQDARYF
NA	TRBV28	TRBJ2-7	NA	TGTGCCAGCAGTTTCTCCCAGGGATACGAGCAGTACTTC	CASSFSQGYEQYF
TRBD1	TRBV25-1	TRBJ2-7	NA	TGTGCCAGCAGTGAATTTACAGGGGGAGACAGGGGCTACGAGCAGTACTTC	CASSEFTGGDRGYEQYF
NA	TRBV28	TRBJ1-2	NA	TGTGCCAGCAGTACACGGTACGGCTACACCTTC	CASSTRYGYTF
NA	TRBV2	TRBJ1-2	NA	TGTGCCAGCAAACAGCCCTATGGCTACACCTTC	CASKQPYGYTF
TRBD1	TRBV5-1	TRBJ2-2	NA	TGCGCCAGCAGGGGGACAGAGAACACCGGGGAGCTGTTTTTT	CASRGTENTGELFF
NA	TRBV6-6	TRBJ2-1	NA	TGTGCCAGCAGTTTGATTGGCCCTGCCAACAATGAGCAGTTCTTC	CASSLIGPANNEQFF
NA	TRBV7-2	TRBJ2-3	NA	TGTGCCAGCAGCTTAGCGCTCCTATTGGGGGATACGCAGTATTTT	CASSLALLLGDTQYF
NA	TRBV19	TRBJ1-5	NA	TGTGCCAGTATTGCCAGTGGCCAGCCCCAGCATTTT	CASIASGQPQHF
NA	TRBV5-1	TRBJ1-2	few	TGCGCCAGCAGCCCGGGATTCTATGGCTACACCTTC	CASSPGFYGYTF
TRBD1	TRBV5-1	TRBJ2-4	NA	TGCGCCAGCAGCCCGGGACAGCCTGAAAACATTCAGTACTTC	CASSPGQPENIQYF
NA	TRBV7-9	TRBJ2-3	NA	TGTGCCAGCAGCTTAGACTCCGCAGATACGCAGTATTTT	CASSLDSADTQYF
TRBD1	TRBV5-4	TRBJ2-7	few	TGTGCCAGCAGCCTCCCTCCGGGACAGGGGCCCGAGGAGCAGTACTTC	CASSLPPGQGPEEQYF
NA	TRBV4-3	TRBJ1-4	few	TGCGCCAGCAGCCAAGATTTAGGGGAAAAACTGTTTTTT	CASSQDLGEKLFF
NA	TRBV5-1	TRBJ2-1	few	TGCGCCAGCAGCCCCGGGGTATACAATGAGCAGTTCTTC	CASSPGVYNEQFF
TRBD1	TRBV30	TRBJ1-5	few	TGTGCCTGGAGTGGGGGGACAGGGAAAAGCAATCAGCCCCAGCATTTT	CAWSGGTGKSNQPQHF
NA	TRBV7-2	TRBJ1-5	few	TGTGCCAGCAGCTTAGTATCGGGGAATAGCAATCAGCCCCAGCATTTT	CASSLVSGNSNQPQHF
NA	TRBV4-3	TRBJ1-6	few	TGCGCCAGCAGCCAAGACGCGACGGGAGTCCCCAATTCGGCCCTCCACTTT	CASSQDATGVPNSALHF
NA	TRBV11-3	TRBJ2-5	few	TGTGCCAGCAGCTTAGTTGCTTGGGGGACCCAGTACTTC	CASSLVAWGTQYF
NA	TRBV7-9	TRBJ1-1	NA	TGTGCCAGCAGCTTAGAACGGCGGAACACTGAAGCTTTCTTT	CASSLERRNTEAFF
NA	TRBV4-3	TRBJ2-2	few	TGCGCCAGCAGCCAAGGACTAGGGTTAACCGGGGAGCTGTTTTTT	CASSQGLGLTGELFF
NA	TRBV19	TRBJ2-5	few	TGTGCCAGTAGCCCCTCTCAAGAGACCCAGTACTTC	CASSPSQETQYF